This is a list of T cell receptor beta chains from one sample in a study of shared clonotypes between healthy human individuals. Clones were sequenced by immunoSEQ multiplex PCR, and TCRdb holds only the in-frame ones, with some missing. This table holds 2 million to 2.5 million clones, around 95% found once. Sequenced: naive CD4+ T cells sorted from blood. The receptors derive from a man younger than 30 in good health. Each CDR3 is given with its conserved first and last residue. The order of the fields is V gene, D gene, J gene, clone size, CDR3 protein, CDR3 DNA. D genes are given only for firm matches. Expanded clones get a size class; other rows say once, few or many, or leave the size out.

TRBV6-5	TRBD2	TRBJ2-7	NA	CASSLGLAEFYEQYF	TGTGCCAGCAGTCTCGGACTAGCGGAGTTCTACGAGCAGTACTTC
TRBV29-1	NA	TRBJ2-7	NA	CSVTPGLSSYEQYF	TGCAGCGTGACCCCGGGACTTAGCTCCTACGAGCAGTACTTC
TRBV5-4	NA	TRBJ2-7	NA	CASSLGLRYEQYF	TGTGCCAGCAGCCTCGGACTACGTTACGAGCAGTACTTC
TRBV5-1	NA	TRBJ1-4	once	CASSLNTRGLGEKLFF	TGCGCCAGCAGCTTGAATACTCGGGGCCTTGGTGAAAAACTGTTTTTT
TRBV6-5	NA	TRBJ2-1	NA	CASSSSGQIQNNEQFF	TGTGCCAGCAGTTCCTCTGGACAAATACAAAACAATGAGCAGTTCTTC
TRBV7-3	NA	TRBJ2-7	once	CASSFWAPPQQGRGWVLYEQYF	TGTGCCAGCAGCTTTTGGGCCCCCCCACAGCAAGGACGGGGCTGGGTTTTATACGAGCAGTACTTC
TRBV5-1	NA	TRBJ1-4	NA	CASSLGRAVLFNEKLFF	TGCGCCAGCAGCTTGGGAAGGGCCGTCCTTTTTAATGAAAAACTGTTTTTT
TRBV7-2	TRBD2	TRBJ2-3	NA	CASSLHTSGRGNTQYF	TGTGCCAGCAGCTTACACACTAGCGGGAGGGGAAATACGCAGTATTTT
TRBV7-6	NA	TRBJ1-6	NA	CASSLAGPDVNSPLHF	TGTGCCAGCAGCTTAGCGGGACCGGACGTAAATTCACCCCTCCACTTT
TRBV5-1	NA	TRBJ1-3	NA	CASSLEGSSGNTIYF	TGCGCCAGCAGTCTGGAGGGAAGCTCTGGAAACACCATATATTTT
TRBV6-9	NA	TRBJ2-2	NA	CASLCQTGELFF	TGTGCCAGCTTATGCCAGACCGGGGAGCTGTTTTTT
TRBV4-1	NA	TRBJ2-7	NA	CASSLYRDGYEQYF	TGCGCCAGCAGCCTCTACCGGGACGGGTACGAGCAGTACTTC
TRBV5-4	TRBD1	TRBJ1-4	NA	CASSTRQGLVEKLFF	TGTGCCAGCAGCACCAGACAGGGGCTGGTTGAAAAACTGTTTTTT
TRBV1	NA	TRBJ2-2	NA	CTSSQDTGANTGELFF	TGCACCAGCAGCCAAGATACAGGCGCGAACACCGGGGAGCTGTTTTTT
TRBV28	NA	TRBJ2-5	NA	CASSLSGSLPETQYF	TGTGCCAGCAGTTTAAGTGGATCACTCCCAGAGACCCAGTACTTC
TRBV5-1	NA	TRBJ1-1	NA	CASSFSGEGYSEAFF	TGCGCCAGCAGCTTCTCAGGGGAGGGGTACTCTGAAGCTTTCTTT
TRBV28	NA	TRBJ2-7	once	CASSLLSYEQYF	TGTGCCAGCAGTTTATTATCCTACGAGCAGTACTTC
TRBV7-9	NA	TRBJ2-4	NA	CASSSLPGEWAKNIQYF	TGTGCCAGCAGCTCCCTTCCGGGGGAGTGGGCCAAAAACATTCAGTACTTC
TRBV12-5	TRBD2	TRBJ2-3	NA	CASGQTSGGLLLSTDTQYF	TGTGCTAGTGGTCAGACTAGCGGGGGCCTTCTATTAAGCACAGATACGCAGTATTTT
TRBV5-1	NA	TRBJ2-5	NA	CASSLEAGKQETQYF	TGCGCCAGCAGCTTGGAGGCAGGGAAGCAAGAGACCCAGTACTTC
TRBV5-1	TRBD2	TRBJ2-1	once	CASSLEASGEQFF	TGCGCCAGCAGCTTGGAGGCTAGCGGAGAGCAGTTCTTC
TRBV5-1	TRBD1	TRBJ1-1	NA	CASSLVGQTNTEAFF	TGCGCCAGCAGCCTGGTGGGACAGACGAACACTGAAGCTTTCTTT
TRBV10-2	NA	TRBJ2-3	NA	CASSEGWTSTDTQYF	TGCGCCAGCAGTGAAGGGTGGACTAGCACAGATACGCAGTATTTT
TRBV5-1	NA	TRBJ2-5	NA	CASSTRDQETQYF	TGCGCCAGCAGCACCCGGGACCAAGAGACCCAGTACTTC
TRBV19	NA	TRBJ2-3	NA	CASSRGPSPPTDTQYF	TGTGCCAGTAGTAGAGGACCCTCCCCACCCACAGATACGCAGTATTTT
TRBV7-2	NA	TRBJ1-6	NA	CASSLAVYLGSRNSPLHF	TGTGCCAGCAGCTTAGCAGTTTATTTAGGATCCCGAAATTCACCCCTCCACTTT
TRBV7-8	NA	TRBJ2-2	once	CASSLEGQTNTGELFF	TGTGCCAGCAGCTTAGAGGGGCAAACGAACACCGGGGAGCTGTTTTTT
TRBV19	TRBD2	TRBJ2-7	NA	CASSIAHSGRSYEQYF	TGTGCCAGTAGTATAGCACACAGCGGGAGGTCCTACGAGCAGTACTTC
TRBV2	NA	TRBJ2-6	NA	CASAPEGTGANVLTF	TGTGCCAGCGCTCCTGAGGGTACTGGGGCCAACGTCCTGACTTTC
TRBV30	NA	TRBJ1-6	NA	CAWSLTDNSPLHF	TGTGCCTGGAGTCTTACTGATAATTCACCCCTCCACTTT
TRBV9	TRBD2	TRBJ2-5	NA	CASSVGLAGGSLTEETQYF	TGTGCCAGCAGCGTAGGACTAGCGGGAGGTAGCCTTACTGAAGAGACCCAGTACTTC
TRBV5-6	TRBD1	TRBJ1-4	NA	CASSYTGTGHEKLFF	TGTGCCAGCAGTTATACTGGGACAGGGCATGAAAAACTGTTTTTT
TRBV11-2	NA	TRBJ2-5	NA	CASSLPLVYQETQYF	TGTGCCAGCAGCTTACCCCTAGTTTACCAAGAGACCCAGTACTTC
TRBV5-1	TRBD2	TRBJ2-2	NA	CASSTRGLAGITGELFF	TGCGCCAGCAGCACTCGAGGACTAGCGGGAATTACCGGGGAGCTGTTTTTT
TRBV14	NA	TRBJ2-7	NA	CATTTGRDGNYEQYF	TGTGCCACCACAACCGGCCGGGACGGGAACTACGAGCAGTACTTC
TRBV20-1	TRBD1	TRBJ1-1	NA	CSATGGSEAFF	TGCAGTGCCACAGGGGGCTCTGAAGCTTTCTTT
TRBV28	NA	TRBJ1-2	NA	CASSLARGDHGYTF	TGTGCCAGCAGTTTAGCCAGGGGAGATCATGGCTACACCTTC
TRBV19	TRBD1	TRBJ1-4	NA	CASTPRRDSNEKLFF	TGTGCCAGTACCCCTCGGAGGGACAGCAATGAAAAACTGTTTTTT
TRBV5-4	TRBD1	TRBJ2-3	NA	CASATGQGTDTQYF	TGTGCCAGCGCTACGGGACAGGGCACAGATACGCAGTATTTT
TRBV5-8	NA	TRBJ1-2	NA	CASSLVGLTYGYTF	TGTGCCAGCAGCTTGGTCGGGTTAACGTATGGCTACACCTTC
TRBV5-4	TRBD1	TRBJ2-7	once	CASSQGGTGYEQYF	TGCGCCAGCAGCCAAGGCGGGACAGGCTACGAGCAGTACTTC
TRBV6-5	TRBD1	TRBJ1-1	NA	CAAGFMGRGYTEAFF	TGTGCCGCAGGGTTCATGGGCAGGGGGTACACTGAAGCTTTCTTT
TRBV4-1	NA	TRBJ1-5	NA	CASSQGAAKGNQPQHF	TGCGCCAGCAGCCAAGGGGCGGCTAAGGGGAATCAGCCCCAGCATTTT
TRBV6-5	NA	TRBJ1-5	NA	CASSLTDNQPQHF	TGTGCCAGCAGTCTGACAGACAATCAGCCCCAGCATTTT